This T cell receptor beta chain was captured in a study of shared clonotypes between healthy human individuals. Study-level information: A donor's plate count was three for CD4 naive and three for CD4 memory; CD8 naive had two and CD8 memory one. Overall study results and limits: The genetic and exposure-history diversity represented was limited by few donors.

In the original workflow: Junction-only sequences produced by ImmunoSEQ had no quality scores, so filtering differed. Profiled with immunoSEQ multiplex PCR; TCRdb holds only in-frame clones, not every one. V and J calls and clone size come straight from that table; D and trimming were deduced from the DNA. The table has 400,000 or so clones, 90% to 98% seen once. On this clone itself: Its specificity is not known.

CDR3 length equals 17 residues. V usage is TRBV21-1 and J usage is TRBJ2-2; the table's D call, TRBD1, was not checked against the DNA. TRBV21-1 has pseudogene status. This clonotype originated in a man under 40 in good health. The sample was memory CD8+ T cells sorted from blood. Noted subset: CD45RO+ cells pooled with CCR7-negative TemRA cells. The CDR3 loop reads CASSNLGTALNTGELFF. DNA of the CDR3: TGTGCCAGCAGCAACCTGGGGACAGCCCTGAACACCGGGGAGCTGTTTTTT.